The 32 T cell receptor beta chains below come from one sample, sequenced in a study of T cell responses to AZD1222 COVID-19 vaccine. Here immunoSEQ multiplex PCR was the method, and the copy in TCRdb shows in-frame clones only, minus some. The table lists tens of thousands of clones, 87% of them singletons. The sequencing here drew on peripheral blood, taken 28 days after the second AZD1222 dose. All receptors come from an adult who received the AZD1222 COVID-19 vaccine.

The rearrangement joins TRBV6-4 to TRBJ2-2, with 7 nucleotides matching TRBD2. After removal of 5 bases from V and 6 bases from J, the junction contained 6 bases not matched to a gene. Germline V lookup: CDR1 MRHNA, CDR2 SNTAGT. This CDR3 region has 14 residues. The CDR3 here is CASSLDGGSGELFF. DNA of the CDR3: TGTGCCAGCAGTCTAGACGGGGGGTCCGGGGAGCTGTTTTTT.

This rearrangement joins TRBV7-9 to TRBJ2-1, with D possibly matching TRBD2 (6 bases). Trimming left V 7 bases short and J 0 bases short, with 22 bases between. The CDR3 length is 18 residues. Germline CDR1 SEHNR, CDR2 FQNEAQ (reference sequence). The CDR3 region has the DNA TGTGCCAGCACCCGTACCGGGAGAGGGATCAGCTCCTACAATGAGCAGTTCTTC. This sequence encodes CASTRTGRGISSYNEQFF. The whole variable domain, remainder taken from reference TRBV7-9 and TRBJ2-1, is DTGVSQNPRHKITKRGQNVTFRCDPISEHNRLYWYRQTLGQGPEFLTYFQNEAQLEKSRLLSDRFSAERPKGSFSTLEIQRTEQGDSAMYLCASTRTGRGISSYNEQFFGPGTRLTVL.

The chain combines TRBV7-9 with TRBJ2-3, with TRBD2 matching over 9 bases. Per the germline V gene, CDR1 is SEHNR and CDR2 is FQNEAQ (reference sequence). V was clipped by 1 base and J by 2 bases; unmatched bases: 4. The CDR3 contains 16 residues. In DNA, the CDR3 is TGTGCCAGCAGCTTAGTCCTAGCGGGGTACACAGATACGCAGTATTTT. Protein sequence: CASSLVLAGYTDTQYF.

DNA for the CDR3: TGTGCCAGCAGCTCTTATTCCGGGACCCAAAATGAGCAGTTCTTC. Residues: CASSSYSGTQNEQFF. The chain uses TRBV7-2 and TRBJ2-1, with D possibly called TRBD1 or TRBD2 (5 bases each). CDR3 length: 15 amino acids. V was shortened by 4 bases and J by 7 bases, with 17 bases between the two germline ends. The germline V gene encodes CDR1 SGHTA and CDR2 FQGNSA.

The chain joins TRBV9 to TRBJ2-7; D might be TRBD1 (5 bases). V lost 2 bases, J lost 2 bases, and 8 bases lay in between. The CDR3 extends over 13 amino acids. Germline-derived CDR1 and CDR2 are SGDLS and YYNGEE. CDR3 sequence: CASSVDSTYEQYF. CDR3 nucleotide sequence: TGTGCCAGCAGCGTCGACAGTACCTACGAGCAGTACTTC.

To note about this clone: Germline is not matched at one junction end, which may reflect a read error. The genes are TRBV7-7 and TRBJ2-7; D possibly corresponds to TRBD1 (5 bases). The germline gives CDR1 SSHAT, CDR2 FNYEAQ (reference sequence). CDR3 length: 13 amino acids. The CDR3 DNA reads TGTGCTAGCAGCCTTGACAGAAGCTACGAGCAGTACTTC. Translating gives CASSLDRSYEQYF.

V usage is TRBV7-9 and J usage is TRBJ2-1; D is unresolved. CDR3 length equals 15 residues. V shed 3 bases and J shed 13 bases, with 22 bases lying between them. Germline V gene lookup returns CDR1 SEHNR and CDR2 FQNEAQ (reference sequence). The CDR3 is CASSLLWGSRTKQFF. CDR3 bases: TGTGCCAGCAGCTTGTTATGGGGTTCACGTACGAAACAGTTCTTC. Together with reference TRBV7-9 and TRBJ2-1, the CDR3 gives the full variable domain: DTGVSQNPRHKITKRGQNVTFRCDPISEHNRLYWYRQTLGQGPEFLTYFQNEAQLEKSRLLSDRFSAERPKGSFSTLEIQRTEQGDSAMYLCASSLLWGSRTKQFFGPGTRLTVL.

This clone occurred a few times. This sequence joins TRBV6-5 and TRBJ2-3, with D perhaps matching TRBD2 (7 bases). With 0 bases removed from V and 8 bases from J, the gap between germline ends came to 12 bases. Germline CDR1 and CDR2: MNHEY and SVGAGI. The CDR3 runs 14 residues. DNA for the CDR3: TGTGCCAGCAGTTACTCGGGGGGGCCTTCTACGCAGTATTTT. Residues: CASSYSGGPSTQYF.

The gene calls are TRBV24-1 and TRBJ1-2; D call uncertain. CDR1 and CDR2 from the germline V gene are KGHDR and SFDVKD. This CDR3 is built from 15 residues. V dropped 3 bases and J dropped 0 bases, with 10 bases sitting between them. The CDR3 region has the DNA TGTGCCACCAGTGATAGATCTGGGGCTAACTATGGCTACACCTTC. Its protein product is CATSDRSGANYGYTF.

The V gene is TRBV19, the J gene TRBJ2-7; 7 nucleotides align to TRBD1. From germline, CDR1 is LNHDA and CDR2 SQIVND (reference sequence). The CDR3 contains 14 residues. The V gene end was trimmed by 7 bases and the J gene end by 0 bases; junction bases not matched to a gene: 6. The CDR3 here is CASKDRRSSYEQYF. In DNA, the CDR3 is TGTGCCAGTAAGGACAGGAGAAGCTCCTACGAGCAGTACTTC.

The J gene is TRBJ1-3, the V gene TRBV19, with 9 bases that match TRBD1. J lost 3 bases, V lost 8 bases, and 5 bases had no gene match. The CDR3 covers 14 residues. The V gene's germline CDR1 is LNHDA and CDR2 SQIVND (reference sequence). CDR3 region: CASQTGGIGNTIYF. The CDR3 bases are TGTGCCAGTCAAACAGGGGGCATTGGAAACACCATATATTTT.

This clone has only one observation. The rearrangement joins TRBV5-8 to TRBJ2-5, with unresolved D. The CDR3 covers 12 residues. Between the trimmed V and J ends, which lost 4 bases and 10 bases, there was a span of 14 bases. The germline V gene encodes CDR1 SGHTS and CDR2 YDEGEE. CDR3 amino acids: CASSPSGWIQYF. CDR3 nucleotide sequence: TGTGCCAGCAGCCCGTCTGGGTGGATCCAGTACTTC.

Remarks on this clone: An end of the junction differs from the germline gene, which may be a read error. The chain couples TRBV5-6 to TRBJ2-7, with 9 bases aligning to TRBD2. Germline CDR1 and CDR2: SGHDT and YYEEEE. The CDR3 contains 15 residues. CDR3 in amino acids: CASSLVSGSMYGQYF. The CDR3 DNA follows: TGTGCCAGCAGCTTGGTTAGCGGGAGTATGTACGGGCAGTACTTC.

This clone was detected once. This chain links TRBV6-1 with TRBJ2-6, with a tentative D call TRBD1 (5 bases). The CDR3 length is 14 residues. Germline V lookup: CDR1 MNHNS, CDR2 SASEGT. The ends were cut back, 3 bases at V and 5 bases at J, with 8 bases in the middle. The CDR3 DNA is TGTGCCAGCAGTGATATGGACAGGGCCAACGTCCTGACTTTC. Protein: CASSDMDRANVLTF.

The chain has TRBV6-5 and TRBJ1-3, with D possibly TRBD1 on 5 matching bases. V was shortened by 0 bases and J by 4 bases, with 13 bases between the two germline ends. The CDR3 has 16 residues. Germline V lookup: CDR1 MNHEY, CDR2 SVGAGI. This CDR3 is CASSYSGGMSGNTIYF. As DNA, the CDR3 is TGTGCCAGCAGTTACTCCGGGGGTATGTCGGGAAACACCATATATTTT.

This chain connects TRBV4-1 to TRBJ1-1; 7 nucleotides match TRBD1. This CDR3 has 16 amino acids. Unmatched junction bases numbered 10, after V lost 4 bases and J lost 2 bases. The germline V gene has CDR1 MGHRA and CDR2 YSYEKL. The DNA for the CDR3 is TGCGCCAGCAGCCGCGAAAGGGGGCGAGTAAACACTGAAGCTTTCTTT. Translation gives CASSRERGRVNTEAFF.

The chain joins TRBV25-1 to TRBJ1-1; unclear D gene. The CDR3 is 15 residues long. V shed 1 base and J shed 0 bases, with 9 bases lying between them. Germline assignment: CDR1 MGHDK and CDR2 SYGVNS. This CDR3 is CASSEFDQLNTEAFF. The CDR3 DNA sequence: TGTGCCAGCAGTGAATTCGACCAACTGAACACTGAAGCTTTCTTT.

J is TRBJ2-2 and V is TRBV12-5, with 7 positions matching TRBD2. Germline assignment: CDR1 LGHNT and CDR2 FRNRAP. The CDR3 sequence is 16 residues long. Trimming took 0 bases from V and 5 from J; bases not matched to a gene: 6. As DNA, the CDR3 is TGTGCTAGTGGTTTGGTAGACGGGGGAGGGACCGGGGAGCTGTTTTTT. The encoded protein is CASGLVDGGGTGELFF.

This clone was counted a few times. The chain carries TRBV7-9 and TRBJ1-2; 7 nucleotides align to TRBD1. The CDR3 runs 15 residues. CDR1 and CDR2 from the germline V gene are SEHNR and FQNEAQ (reference sequence). The V gene end was trimmed by 3 bases and the J gene end by 5 bases; junction bases not matched to a gene: 9. The CDR3 DNA follows: TGTGCCAGCAGCTTTGGGGGGGACAGAGCTTATGGCTACACCTTC. Protein sequence: CASSFGGDRAYGYTF.

The genes are TRBV18 and TRBJ1-2; no clear D gene. V lost 3 bases and J 4 bases, leaving 15 bases between the germline ends. Germline assignment: CDR1 KGHSH and CDR2 LQKENI. This CDR3 comprises 15 residues. The CDR3 spells CASSPYSPDLYGYTF. The CDR3 nucleotides read TGTGCCAGCTCACCGTACTCCCCGGACCTCTATGGCTACACCTTC. The full variable domain, in which reference TRBV18 and TRBJ1-2 provide the parts outside the CDR3, is NAGVMQNPRHLVRRRGQEARLRCSPMKGHSHVYWYRQLPEEGLKFMVYLQKENIIDESGMPKERFSAEFPKEGPSILRIQQVVRGDSAAYFCASSPYSPDLYGYTFGSGTRLTVV.

This clone was seen a handful of times. The chain uses TRBV5-1 and TRBJ1-1, with 11 bases that match TRBD1. Germline V CDR1 and CDR2: SGHRS, YFSETQ. The trim removed 6 bases at V and 5 bases at J, leaving 6 bases unmatched. CDR3 length: 14 residues. CDR3 residues: CASTGQGALTEAFF. In nucleotides, the CDR3 is TGCGCCAGCACCGGACAGGGGGCGCTTACTGAAGCTTTCTTT. The complete variable domain, with remaining parts taken from reference TRBV5-1 and TRBJ1-1, reads KAGVTQTPRYLIKTRGQQVTLSCSPISGHRSVSWYQQTPGQGLQFLFEYFSETQRNKGNFPGRFSGRQFSNSRSEMNVSTLELGDSALYLCASTGQGALTEAFFGQGTRLTVV.

The chain carries TRBV5-4 and TRBJ1-1; the D gene is possibly TRBD1 (5 bases). CDR1 and CDR2 (germline): SGHNT, YYREEE (reference sequence). The CDR3 loop spans 15 amino acids. Trimming took off 4 bases at V and 0 bases at J, with 13 bases between the two ends. CDR3 DNA: TGTGCCAGCAGCCTATTGGGGCGCCTGAACACTGAAGCTTTCTTT. Amino acids: CASSLLGRLNTEAFF.

This sequence joins TRBV7-2 and TRBJ2-7; 11 bases are a match to TRBD1. The CDR3 has 15 residues. Germline V lookup: CDR1 SGHTA, CDR2 FQGNSA. V lost 3 bases and J lost 4; bases outside the gene matches: 5. The DNA for the CDR3 is TGTGCCAGCAGCTTCCGGGACAGGGGGATATACGAGCAGTACTTC. Its translation: CASSFRDRGIYEQYF.

The chain employs TRBV7-8 and TRBJ1-4, with D perhaps TRBD1 (6 bases). This CDR3 has 14 amino acids. V lost 5 bases and J lost 2, with 9 bases in between. Germline CDR1 is SGHVS and CDR2 is FQNEAQ. CDR3 sequence: CASSRQGTNEKLFF. The CDR3 DNA is TGTGCCAGCAGCCGTCAGGGGACTAATGAAAAACTGTTTTTT.

The chain has TRBV15 and TRBJ2-7; D remains ambiguous. CDR1 LNHNV and CDR2 YYDKDF come from the germline V gene (reference sequence). V lost 1 base, J lost 3 bases, and 19 bases lay in between. The CDR3 covers 17 residues. CDR3 bases: TGTGCCACCAGCAGAGTTGCCCTCGGTCACTACGGCTACGAGCAGTACTTC. This translates into CATSRVALGHYGYEQYF.

DNA of the CDR3: TGTGCCAGCAGCCTTTGGACAGATTACAATGAGCAGTTCTTC. Translating gives CASSLWTDYNEQFF. The gene calls are TRBV3-1 (or the pseudogene TRBV3-2) and TRBJ2-1; weak D call: TRBD1 (6 bases). CDR1 and CDR2 from the germline V gene are LGHDT and YNNKEL (reference sequence). CDR3 length: 14 amino acids. Trimming stripped 4 bases from V and 4 bases from J, with 11 bases between.

This CDR3 reads CASRDRDSGNTIYF. CDR3 nucleotides: TGTGCCAGCAGGGACAGGGACTCTGGAAACACCATATATTTT. This chain uses TRBV6-5 with TRBJ1-3; 8 bases map to TRBD1. The V segment lost 6 bases and the J segment 0 bases; nucleotides outside the gene matches: 1. The CDR3 is 14 amino acids. Germline CDR1 and CDR2: MNHEY and SVGAGI.

The V call is TRBV19, the J call TRBJ1-6; D possibly corresponds to TRBD1 (5 bases). The V gene lost 9 bases and the J gene lost 6 bases, with 9 bases spanning the gap. The CDR3 runs to 12 residues. Germline V gene data show CDR1 as LNHDA and CDR2 as SQIVND (reference sequence). The CDR3 reads CASSGPNSPLHF. In nucleotides, the CDR3 is TGTGCCAGCTCAGGGCCTAATTCACCCCTCCACTTT. Combining the CDR3 with reference TRBV19 and TRBJ1-6 gives the whole variable domain DGGITQSPKYLFRKEGQNVTLSCEQNLNHDAMYWYRQDPGQGLRLIYYSQIVNDFQKGDIAEGYSVSREKKESFPLTVTSAQKNPTAFYLCASSGPNSPLHFGNGTRLTVT.

This sequence joins TRBV12-3 or TRBV12-4 and TRBJ2-4; D perhaps matches TRBD1 (6 bases). The CDR3 has 13 amino acids. The V and J ends lost 6 bases and 1 base respectively, with 7 bases between them. CDR3 loop: CASSQGAKNIQYF. CDR3 nucleotide sequence: TGTGCCAGCAGCCAGGGGGCCAAAAACATTCAGTACTTC.

The rearrangement joins TRBV7-8 to TRBJ1-6; 8 bases agree with TRBD1. The V gene end was trimmed by 4 bases and the J gene end by 8 bases; junction bases not matched to a gene: 10. The CDR3 runs 16 residues. From germline, CDR1 is SGHVS and CDR2 FQNEAQ. The CDR3 sequence: CASSSGQDSFDSPLHF. In DNA form, the CDR3 reads TGTGCCAGCAGCTCGGGACAGGACAGTTTCGATTCACCCCTCCACTTT.

The chain joins TRBV29-1 to TRBJ2-2, with 9 bases aligning to TRBD1. The CDR3 sequence is 14 residues long. Germline loops: CDR1 SQVTM, CDR2 ANQGSEA. V lost 6 bases, J lost 6 bases, and 8 bases stayed unmatched. The CDR3 DNA reads TGCAGCGTAGCCGGGACAGGGAAAGCCGGGGAGCTGTTTTTT. Its protein product is CSVAGTGKAGELFF.

A word on this clone: The identical CDR3 is also encoded by other nucleotide sequences in the sample. V usage is TRBV5-4 and J usage is TRBJ2-7, with 10 bases lining up with TRBD1. This CDR3 has 14 residues. Germline CDR1 reads SGHNT; CDR2 reads YYREEE (reference sequence). V shed 5 bases and J 0 bases; nucleotides not matched to a gene: 2. The CDR3 loop is CASRRDRGSYEQYF. DNA for the CDR3: TGTGCCAGCAGGAGGGACAGGGGCTCCTACGAGCAGTACTTC.